A selection of T cell receptor beta chains follows, all from one sample in a study of shared clonotypes between healthy human individuals. Only in-frame clones appear in the TCRdb table, and some are missing; sequencing was by immunoSEQ multiplex PCR. The sample carries hundreds of thousands of clones, 90% to 95% recorded once. The source material was naive CD8+ T cells sorted from blood. These receptors all stem from a man between 25 and 39 years old in good health. CDR3s include the opening cysteine and the closing phenylalanine or tryptophan. D genes are given only for firm matches. Clone size, where shown, is once, few, many, or a class for clones that have expanded.

>.|.|TRBV5-1|TRBJ2-5
TGCGCCAGCAGCCTCAAGGGGCTCCTGGGAGAGACCCAGTACTTC
CASSLKGLLGETQYF
>.|.|TRBV19|TRBJ1-1
TGTGCCAGTAGTCCCACACTGAACACTGAAGCTTTCTTT
CASSPTLNTEAFF
>.|.|TRBV9|TRBJ2-2
TGTGCCAGCAGCCCAACCAGGGGTGGGTTGGCCGGGGAGCTGTTTTTT
CASSPTRGGLAGELFF
>.|once|TRBV13|TRBJ2-7
TGTGCCAGCAGCTTAGGCGGGGGCTACGAGCAGTACTTC
CASSLGGGYEQYF
>.|.|TRBV6-6|TRBJ2-7
TGTGCCAGCAGTTACTATGAGGGGCCCTACGAGCAGTACTTC
CASSYYEGPYEQYF
>.|.|TRBV11-2|TRBJ2-2
TGTGCCAGCAGCTCCCCAGCGGGTCGGGAGCTGTTTTTT
CASSSPAGRELFF
>.|.|TRBV9|TRBJ2-1
TGTGCCAGCAGCGGCCAGGAGGGCCGTTTCTATGAGCAGTTCTTC
CASSGQEGRFYEQFF
>.|few|TRBV27|TRBJ1-2
TGTGCCAGCAGTTTAAAGTTGGCAGCAAACTATGGCTACACCTTC
CASSLKLAANYGYTF
>.|once|TRBV6-5|TRBJ2-7
TGTGCCAGCAGTTACTCGTTCACAGCTTCCTACGAGCAGTACTTC
CASSYSFTASYEQYF
>.|.|TRBV4-1|TRBJ2-7
TGCGCCAGCAGCCAGGAACCGGGCGGAACCTACGAGCAGTACTTC
CASSQEPGGTYEQYF
>.|.|TRBV7-9|TRBJ1-5
TGTGCCAGCCTCGGACAGAACGAAGATAGCAATCAGCCCCAGCATTTT
CASLGQNEDSNQPQHF
>.|.|TRBV7-9|TRBJ1-4
TGTGCCAGCAGCTTAGTTGGAGTGGGCAAAACTAATGAAAAACTGTTTTTT
CASSLVGVGKTNEKLFF
>.|.|TRBV28|TRBJ2-1
TGTGCCAGCAGTTTAGATAGCGGCTACAATGAGCAGTTCTTC
CASSLDSGYNEQFF
>TRBD1|.|TRBV5-5|TRBJ2-5
TGTGCCAGCAACCCTGTGGGGCAGGGGGATGAGACCCAGTACTTC
CASNPVGQGDETQYF
>TRBD2|.|TRBV5-5|TRBJ2-7
TGTGCCAGCAGCCAGAGCGGGAGTCCCTACGAGCAGTACTTC
CASSQSGSPYEQYF
>.|once|TRBV5-1|TRBJ2-5
TGCGCCAGCAGCTTGGAGGACCAAGAGACCCAGTACTTC
CASSLEDQETQYF
>TRBD1|.|TRBV6-1|TRBJ2-7
TGTGCCAGCAGTGTGCCGGACAGGGGACCGTTCGAGCAGTACTTC
CASSVPDRGPFEQYF
>TRBD2|.|TRBV19|TRBJ2-1
TGTGCCAGTAGTCCAGCGACTAGCGGGATAGTCAATGAGCAGTTCTTC
CASSPATSGIVNEQFF
>.|.|TRBV18|TRBJ2-2
TGTGCCAGCTCACACCCTTTACGTGGCACCGGGGAGCTGTTTTTT
CASSHPLRGTGELFF
>TRBD2|.|TRBV27|TRBJ2-1
TGTGCCAGCAGTTTAATTCGTCAGGGAATAGCGGGAGATATTTCCTACAATGAGCAGTTCTTC
CASSLIRQGIAGDISYNEQFF
>.|.|TRBV5-1|TRBJ1-3
TGCGCCAGCAGCTTGGAAGGGACTCAAGGAAACACCATATATTTT
CASSLEGTQGNTIYF
>.|.|TRBV5-1|TRBJ2-7
TGCGCCAGCAGCTTGGCCGGCAGGGCCTACGAGCAGTACTTC
CASSLAGRAYEQYF
>.|.|TRBV7-9|TRBJ2-7
TGTGCCAGCAGCTTAGCGACACAACAACTATACGAGCAGTACTTC
CASSLATQQLYEQYF
>TRBD2|once|TRBV28|TRBJ2-5
TGTGCCAGCAGTTTATCGGTAGCGGGAGGAAAAGAGACCCAGTACTTC
CASSLSVAGGKETQYF
>TRBD1|.|TRBV15|TRBJ1-5
TGTGCCACCAGCAGAGATCTTGGGACAGGGGCTCAGCCCCAGCATTTT
CATSRDLGTGAQPQHF
>TRBD1|.|TRBV7-9|TRBJ2-3
TGTGCCAGCAGCTTAGTGTCAGGGGGTACAGATACGCAGTATTTT
CASSLVSGGTDTQYF
>TRBD2|.|TRBV9|TRBJ2-7
TGTGCCAGCAGCCCAACGGGGGGGCAGGACTACGAGCAGTACTTC
CASSPTGGQDYEQYF
>TRBD1|.|TRBV9|TRBJ1-1
TGTGCCAGCAGCGTAGTATACAGGGGGCTTGAAAACACTGAAGCTTTCTTT
CASSVVYRGLENTEAFF
>.|few|TRBV10-2|TRBJ1-2
TGCGCCAGCAGTGTGGGGGCTAACTATGGCTACACCTTC
CASSVGANYGYTF